This T cell receptor (beta chain) was recorded in a study of blood T cells in healthy people across ages (dated by TCRdb to the mid-2010s). For context, the study as a whole: In model experiments, roughly one uniquely barcoded TCR beta cDNA molecule per two T cells was captured by template switching. To track age-related changes in TCR beta repertoire diversity, the study relied on deep sequencing normalized with unique cDNA molecular identifiers. Four age groups were formed from the donors: young (average roughly 16 years), middle-aged (just under 40), aged (over 55) and long-lived (82). Donors of different ages were randomly distributed across sequencing lanes to avoid experimental bias. For two donors (one aged 18 to 30 and one aged 80 or older), the study analyzed two additional independent replicas of 1 million unique cDNA reads from the same blood draw.

Library creation used 5' RACE. The reads were generated on an Illumina HiSeq 2500. The second PCR ran for about 6 to 12 cycles and used a J-beta primer mix along with a sample-barcoded 5' primer. A template-switch 5' adaptor carrying 12 random nucleotides introduced a unique molecular identifier onto each TCR beta cDNA molecule. At least 3 million CDR3-containing paired-end reads were obtained from each sample. All of the RNA was converted into first-strand cDNA using the Mint cDNA synthesis kit, with a TRBC-specific oligonucleotide serving as the primer. All cDNA was treated with uracil-DNA glycosylase and then went through a first 18-cycle PCR with the universal primers M1SS and BC2_uni_R. The study's processing was this. For normalization, 1 million high-quality reads were randomly selected from each sample, with every read carrying a distinct molecular identifier. Reads with shared molecular identifiers were discarded instead of being binned into consensus sequences. MiTCR, run with a Q25 quality threshold and the strictest error-elimination algorithm, handled CDR3 identification, clonotype clustering and error correction. A nonparametric unseen species model with Euler transformation was used to estimate a lower bound on total TCR beta diversity. TCRdb took the public reads, trimmed them with fastp at Q25, ran MiXCR for clone calling and kept in-frame beta chains. For every CDR3 protein sequence, its rows merge into one entry that carries the most common genes and DNA. It is TCRdb's table, rather than the study itself, that gives the V and J calls and clone size. The sample has about 1.8 million distinct CDR3 sequences on record, roughly 49% of them singletons. Less than 2.5% of the sample is in the top ten clones.

General findings and caveats noted by the study authors: Compared with the aged group, the long-lived group had more naive CD4+ T cells, fewer expanded clones and increased TCR diversity, a pattern suggesting age selection. Observed TCR beta diversity correlated strongly with the percentage of naive T cells measured by flow cytometry. The CMV infection status of donors was not known, potentially confounding age-related changes in expanded clonotypes. Since profiling was done on bulk unsorted PBMCs, naive and antigen-experienced compartments could not be conclusively compared. Total diversity estimates from one million sequenced T cells were considered lower bounds and underestimates. As age increased, observed TCR beta diversity per million T cells dropped in a roughly linear way, and a significant reduction was already evident by age about 40.

Points on this clonotype: This receptor's antigen is unknown. No quality values exist for individual bases; no much larger clone is one base distant.

Donors were about 36 systemically healthy Caucasian individuals from Russia aged roughly 6 to 95 years. Each donor gave 8 to 10 milliliters of peripheral blood, drawn into EDTA-treated Vacutainer tubes. Ficoll-Paque density-gradient centrifugation was used to isolate PBMCs, with at least 6.5 million obtained per sample. Trizol reagent was used to extract total RNA from the PBMCs, yielding at least 6 micrograms per sample. For every donor, flow cytometry on a PBMC aliquot measured the percentage of naive CD45RAhigh/CD27high T cells. For this chain, trimming is 5 bases at the V end and 5 bases at the J end, and the number of junction bases without a gene match is 5. CDR1 and CDR2 were assigned from the germline V gene as MNHEY and SVGAGI. The CDR3 runs 13 amino acids, cysteine and phenylalanine included. The only DNA kept is the CDR3, 39 bases in frame from the first base.

The rearrangement joined TRBV6-5 to TRBJ1-1, with TRBD1 matching 7 junction bases. The TCR sequence derives from a woman aged 40-49 years in good health. Specimen: blood. In nucleotide form, the sequence is TGTGCCAGCAGTCGATCACAGGGGACTGAAGCTTTCTTT. Its coded protein is CASSRSQGTEAFF.